This TCR beta chain was identified in a study of low-dose radiotherapy and immunotherapy resistance in tumors. Background on the study: Treatment of Cohort 2 consisted of 1 Gy per fraction every two weeks, amounting to 13 Gy over 26 weeks. A daily 300 mg dose of oral aspirin was taken by patients for four cycles from cycle 1 day 1. Intravenous nivolumab 240 mg every two weeks plus ipilimumab 1 mg/kg every six weeks was given to patients.

CDR1 and CDR2 (germline): SGHTA, FQGTGA. The CDR3 is 14 amino acids. V was shortened by 3 bases and J by 6 bases, with 11 bases between the two germline ends. Both TCRalpha and TCRbeta chains were reverse transcribed with V-gene-specific primers. TCR amplification used 15 to 20 PCR cycles, a constant-region primer and a V-primer adapter. TCRdb re-called the reads with MiXCR, one entry per CDR3 protein. Of some 82,000 distinct CDR3 sequences listed, 15% to 20% are singletons. This clonotype was recorded at least ten times. Time point specified: before trial treatment. The material sequenced was PBMCs, taken before treatment. The V gene is TRBV7-3, the J gene TRBJ2-2; weak D call: TRBD1 (5 bases). The TCR comes from a male donor with prostate cancer. The CDR3 region has the DNA TGTGCCAGCAGCTTCGCAGGGTTCGCCGGGGAGCTGTTTTTT. It yields the protein CASSFAGFAGELFF.